Given below is one T cell receptor (beta chain) in context. This table comes from immunoSEQ multiplex PCR, and its TCRdb copy is limited to in-frame clones, with some not included. The sample comprises approximately 200,000 clones, around 90% of which are singletons, and 1.2% rests with the top ten. The sample comes from a study of blood T cell repertoires in COVID-19. Trimming pared 6 bases from V and 0 bases from J, leaving 3 bases between. The CDR3 has 13 residues. What the recovered Cohort 3 donors had was two negative PCRs, clearance, or symptom resolution. V is TRBV12-3 or TRBV12-4 and J is TRBJ2-6; D is uncertain. This clonotype was obtained from a man aged 25-45 years who had recovered from COVID-19. Sequencing was performed on PBMCs or T cells enriched from blood (not recorded which). CDR3 amino acids: CASRYSGANVLTF. For the CDR3, the DNA is TGTGCCAGCAGATACTCTGGGGCCAACGTCCTGACTTTC.